These 30 T cell receptor beta chains share one sample of origin, sequenced in a study of T cell responses to AZD1222 COVID-19 vaccine. Assay: immunoSEQ multiplex PCR; the TCRdb copy retains only in-frame clones and omits some. This table has about 170,000 clones, around 88% appearing once. Sequencing was performed on peripheral blood, taken 28 days after the second AZD1222 dose. The receptors stem from an adult who received the AZD1222 COVID-19 vaccine.

V and J are TRBV5-1 and TRBJ2-7; perhaps TRBD1 as D (5 bases). Germline V CDR1 and CDR2: SGHRS, YFSETQ. V lost 2 bases, J lost 1 base, and 7 bases lay in between. The CDR3 length is 13 residues. The CDR3, as DNA: TGCGCCAGCAGCTTCGACAGTTCCTACGAGCAGTACTTC. Its translation is CASSFDSSYEQYF. The variable domain in full, with the rest retrieved from reference TRBV5-1 and TRBJ2-7, is KAGVTQTPRYLIKTRGQQVTLSCSPISGHRSVSWYQQTPGQGLQFLFEYFSETQRNKGNFPGRFSGRQFSNSRSEMNVSTLELGDSALYLCASSFDSSYEQYFGPGTRLTVT.

This chain uses TRBV5-1 with TRBJ1-1; D unclear. CDR1 and CDR2 (germline): SGHRS, YFSETQ. Trimming took 7 bases from V and 5 from J, leaving 15 bases between them. The CDR3 extends over 13 amino acids. This chain's CDR3 is CASEPWGGTEAFF. CDR3 bases: TGCGCCAGCGAGCCGTGGGGTGGGACTGAAGCTTTCTTT. The variable domain in full, with the rest retrieved from reference TRBV5-1 and TRBJ1-1, is KAGVTQTPRYLIKTRGQQVTLSCSPISGHRSVSWYQQTPGQGLQFLFEYFSETQRNKGNFPGRFSGRQFSNSRSEMNVSTLELGDSALYLCASEPWGGTEAFFGQGTRLTVV.

The chain carries TRBV6-1 and TRBJ2-7, with 10 nucleotides matching TRBD1. CDR1 MNHNS and CDR2 SASEGT come from the germline V gene. The CDR3 is 15 residues long. V was pared by 2 bases and J by 2 bases, with 3 bases of the junction left unmatched. The DNA of the CDR3 is TGTGCCAGCAGTGAAACCGGGACAGGGGCCTACGAGCAGTACTTC. Its protein product is CASSETGTGAYEQYF.

This chain joins TRBV7-6 and TRBJ2-7; perhaps TRBD2 as D (7 bases). CDR1 is SGHVS, CDR2 FNYEAQ, per germline. The germline V and J ends were trimmed by 1 base and 3 bases, with 13 bases remaining between them. The CDR3 has 15 amino acids. CDR3 nucleotide sequence: TGTGCCAGCAGCTTAGGGGGCGGGGGCGGCTACGAGCAGTACTTC. This codes for CASSLGGGGGYEQYF.

The chain employs TRBV24-1 and TRBJ2-1; 14 bases match TRBD2. This CDR3 spans 19 amino acids. With 3 bases clipped from V and 0 bases from J, the junction kept 6 bases outside the gene matches. Germline values: CDR1 KGHDR, CDR2 SFDVKD. CDR3 amino acids: CATSDPRTSGGLSYNEQFF. CDR3 bases: TGTGCCACCAGTGATCCACGGACTAGCGGGGGGCTCTCCTACAATGAGCAGTTCTTC.

This rearrangement joins TRBV2 to TRBJ2-1, with no clear D. The CDR3 sequence is 10 residues long. Germline lookup yields CDR1 SNHLY and CDR2 FYNNEI. Trimming took off 10 bases at V and 5 bases at J, with 6 bases between the two ends. CDR3 protein: CANGDNEQFF. In DNA, the CDR3 is TGTGCCAACGGCGACAATGAGCAGTTCTTC.

This chain uses TRBV7-9 with TRBJ2-1; 7 nucleotides agree with TRBD2. The CDR3 loop spans 13 amino acids. In germline, CDR1 is SEHNR, CDR2 FQNEAQ (reference sequence). J gave up 4 bases and V 6 bases, and 3 bases lay outside the gene matches. CDR3 in DNA: TGTGCCAGCAGTAGAGCGGGGTACAATGAGCAGTTCTTC. This gives the protein CASSRAGYNEQFF.

CDR3 sequence reads: CSVVKGYNEQFF. The CDR3, as DNA: TGCAGCGTTGTTAAAGGGTACAATGAGCAGTTCTTC. The chain employs TRBV29-1 and TRBJ2-1, with D hard to call. V gave up 4 bases and J gave up 4 bases, with 8 bases separating them. Germline loops: CDR1 SQVTM, CDR2 ANQGSEA. The CDR3 contains 12 residues.

The count of this clone is one. V gene TRBV7-9 combines with J gene TRBJ1-5, with TRBD1 matching over 7 bases. The CDR3 length is 14 residues. Germline V CDR1 and CDR2: SEHNR, FQNEAQ (reference sequence). The trim removed 7 bases at V and 0 bases at J, leaving 3 bases unmatched. This chain's CDR3 is CASTQGGSNQPQHF. The CDR3 DNA reads as TGTGCCAGCACCCAGGGGGGTAGCAATCAGCCCCAGCATTTT.

This rearrangement joins TRBV3-1 (or the pseudogene TRBV3-2) to TRBJ2-2; no definite D call. The CDR3 runs to 16 residues. V lost 0 bases to trimming and J lost 7 bases, with 15 bases between them. Germline-derived CDR1 and CDR2 are LGHDT and YNNKEL (reference sequence). For the CDR3, the DNA is TGTGCCAGCAGCCAAGATCATAGGACCGCACACGGGGAGCTGTTTTTT. Encoded protein: CASSQDHRTAHGELFF.

This clone was counted between two and nine times. The CDR3 sequence is CASSLAGGRNIQYF. As DNA, the CDR3 is TGTGCCAGCAGCTTAGCGGGGGGGCGTAACATTCAGTACTTC. The chain carries TRBV7-2 and TRBJ2-4; perhaps TRBD2 as D (7 bases). Germline V gene data show CDR1 as SGHTA and CDR2 as FQGNSA. Deletions cut 0 bases from V and 7 bases from J, with 10 bases between. The CDR3 spans 14 residues.

The chain links TRBV19 to TRBJ1-2, with 7 bases identical to TRBD1. Germline CDR1 LNHDA, CDR2 SQIVND (reference sequence). After removal of 0 bases from V and 1 base from J, the junction contained 11 bases not matched to a gene. The length of the CDR3 is 18 residues. The CDR3, as DNA: TGTGCCAGTAGTATAGATTTAAGGACAGGACCCATTAACTATGGCTACACCTTC. Translation gives CASSIDLRTGPINYGYTF.

V and J are TRBV29-1 and TRBJ2-2; D gene unclear. This CDR3 is 12 amino acids long. Germline values: CDR1 SQVTM, CDR2 ANQGSEA. Trimming cost V 4 bases and J 5 bases, with 8 bases left between them. DNA of the CDR3: TGCAGCGTTGTTATACGTACCGGGGAGCTGTTTTTT. Translating it yields CSVVIRTGELFF.

The genes are TRBV19 and TRBJ1-2; 7 bases are shared with TRBD1. CDR3 size: 12 residues. With 7 bases clipped from V and 6 bases from J, the junction kept 5 bases outside the gene matches. The germline V gene has CDR1 LNHDA and CDR2 SQIVND (reference sequence). CDR3 loop: CASNLGTDGYTF. The CDR3 coding sequence is TGTGCCAGTAACCTCGGGACAGATGGCTACACCTTC.

The genes are TRBV7-9 and TRBJ2-3; no clear D gene. Trimming took 5 bases from V and 5 from J, leaving 5 bases between them. The CDR3 spans 11 residues. Looked up from germline, CDR1 is SEHNR and CDR2 is FQNEAQ (reference sequence). The CDR3 DNA follows: TGTGCCAGCAGCCCGATAGATACGCAGTATTTT. This translates into CASSPIDTQYF. Filled out from reference TRBV7-9 and TRBJ2-3, the complete variable domain reads DTGVSQNPRHKITKRGQNVTFRCDPISEHNRLYWYRQTLGQGPEFLTYFQNEAQLEKSRLLSDRFSAERPKGSFSTLEIQRTEQGDSAMYLCASSPIDTQYFGPGTRLTVL.

The CDR3 sequence: CASSFQRGGFANTGELFF. In nucleotides, the CDR3 is TGTGCCAGCAGTTTCCAGCGGGGGGGGTTCGCGAACACCGGGGAGCTGTTTTTT. This chain links TRBV27 with TRBJ2-2; 10 bases are a match to TRBD2. CDR3 length: 18 residues. Germline lookup yields CDR1 MNHEY and CDR2 SMNVEV (reference sequence). Unmatched junction bases numbered 7, after V lost 3 bases and J lost 0 bases.

The gene calls are TRBV7-2 and TRBJ2-3; the D gene is possibly TRBD2 (7 bases). V was clipped by 4 bases and J by 4 bases, with 21 bases between them. CDR1 SGHTA and CDR2 FQGNSA come from the germline V gene. The CDR3 length is 17 residues. CDR3 DNA sequence: TGTGCCAGCAGCTCGACGTACGGACTAGGGGGATCAGATACGCAGTATTTT. It translates to CASSSTYGLGGSDTQYF.

The genes are TRBV7-6 and TRBJ1-5; possible D gene TRBD1, 6 bases. The CDR3 is made up of 16 amino acids. Germline-derived CDR1 and CDR2 are SGHVS and FNYEAQ. V lost 0 bases and J lost 3, with 12 bases in between. The CDR3 is CASSLAPGQINQPQHF. In nucleotides, the CDR3 is TGTGCCAGCAGCTTAGCTCCCGGACAGATCAATCAGCCCCAGCATTTT.

The chain couples TRBV7-9 to TRBJ2-1; a weak D match, TRBD2 (6 bases). This CDR3 spans 13 amino acids. Deletions cut 5 bases from V and 7 bases from J, with 12 bases between. Per germline, CDR1 SEHNR and CDR2 FQNEAQ (reference sequence). The CDR3 region has the DNA TGTGCCAGCAGCACGGGACTGTGGAATGAGCAGTTCTTC. Translating it yields CASSTGLWNEQFF.

This clone was seen a single time. The chain has TRBV7-8 and TRBJ1-6, with TRBD1 identical over 7 bases. J gave up 3 bases and V 2 bases, and 13 bases lay outside the gene matches. Germline V gene sequence: CDR1 SGHVS, CDR2 FQNEAQ. The CDR3 totals 19 residues. The CDR3 nucleotides are TGTGCCAGCAGCTTAATAGGGGGCGCTAATATGCGCTATAATTCACCCCTCCACTTT. Protein: CASSLIGGANMRYNSPLHF. The complete variable domain, with remaining parts taken from reference TRBV7-8 and TRBJ1-6, reads GAGVSQSPRYKVAKRGQDVALRCDPISGHVSLFWYQQALGQGPEFLTYFQNEAQLDKSGLPSDRFFAERPEGSVSTLKIQRTQQEDSAVYLCASSLIGGANMRYNSPLHFGNGTRLTVT.

The chain joins TRBV5-1 to TRBJ2-2; D is unresolved. Germline V lookup: CDR1 SGHRS, CDR2 YFSETQ. CDR3 length: 14 amino acids. V was pared by 1 base and J by 3 bases, with 7 bases between. The chain's CDR3 is CASSLRVDTGELFF. The CDR3 DNA reads TGCGCCAGCAGCTTGAGGGTTGACACCGGGGAGCTGTTTTTT. Complete variable domain (other parts from reference TRBV5-1 and TRBJ2-2): KAGVTQTPRYLIKTRGQQVTLSCSPISGHRSVSWYQQTPGQGLQFLFEYFSETQRNKGNFPGRFSGRQFSNSRSEMNVSTLELGDSALYLCASSLRVDTGELFFGEGSRLTVL.

This clone has only a few counts. This chain joins TRBV4-1 and TRBJ1-6; D uncertain. Germline lookup yields CDR1 MGHRA and CDR2 YSYEKL. V gave up 2 bases and J gave up 10 bases, with 15 bases separating them. CDR3 length: 15 residues. The CDR3: CASSQTSGTYSPLHF. The CDR3 nucleotides read TGCGCCAGCAGCCAAACCTCAGGTACCTACTCACCCCTCCACTTT.

The sample holds one count of this clone. The V and J genes are TRBV27 and TRBJ1-1, with D uncertain. V was shortened by 8 bases and J by 11 bases, with 21 bases between the two germline ends. Germline CDR1 is MNHEY and CDR2 is SMNVEV (reference sequence). The CDR3 covers 13 residues. The CDR3 coding sequence is TGTGCCAGCTCAATGAAGGGAGAGAGGGTCGCTTTCTTT. Its translation is CASSMKGERVAFF.

The rearrangement uses TRBV19 and TRBJ1-2, with a tentative D call TRBD1 (5 bases). Germline CDR1 reads LNHDA; CDR2 reads SQIVND (reference sequence). The CDR3 is made up of 13 amino acids. Trimming removed 0 bases at V and 8 bases at J, with 10 bases between. The CDR3 reads CASSIEYRTGYTF. Here the CDR3 DNA reads TGTGCCAGTAGTATAGAGTACAGGACGGGCTACACCTTC.

The chain joins TRBV19 to TRBJ2-5, with TRBD2 identical over 14 bases. V dropped 5 bases and J dropped 4; count of bases not matched to a gene: 3. Germline V lookup: CDR1 LNHDA, CDR2 SQIVND (reference sequence). This CDR3 is 15 amino acids long. For the CDR3, the DNA is TGTGCCAGTAGTCAGGGACTAGCGGGGGTAGAGACCCAGTACTTC. Translating gives CASSQGLAGVETQYF.

The chain carries TRBV18 and TRBJ2-5; D tentatively fits TRBD1 or TRBD2 (5 bases each). This CDR3 is 22 amino acids long. CDR1 KGHSH and CDR2 LQKENI come from the germline V gene. Between the trimmed V and J ends, which lost 8 bases and 4 bases, there was a span of 41 bases. This chain's CDR3 is CASAETNSGPARLTLGLETQYF. CDR3 DNA: TGTGCCAGCGCGGAAACCAATTCAGGGCCAGCTAGACTAACATTAGGACTAGAGACCCAGTACTTC.

The chain combines TRBV4-3 with TRBJ1-6, with D perhaps TRBD1 (6 bases). V was cut by 1 base and J by 5 bases, with 6 bases left in between. This CDR3 is built from 14 residues. Germline assignment: CDR1 LGHNA and CDR2 YSLEER. DNA for the CDR3: TGCGCCAGCAGCCAAGCAGGGGATAATTCACCCCTCCACTTT. It specifies CASSQAGDNSPLHF.

The chain uses TRBV29-1 and TRBJ1-1, with no clear D. This CDR3 region has 10 residues. Germline V gene data show CDR1 as SQVTM and CDR2 as ANQGSEA. Trimming pared 7 bases from V and 6 bases from J, leaving 9 bases between. CDR3 bases: TGCAGCGCCAAAGACGCTGAAGCTTTCTTT. This encodes CSAKDAEAFF.

V is TRBV7-9 and J is TRBJ1-1; no clear D. The germline V gene has CDR1 SEHNR and CDR2 FQNEAQ (reference sequence). The V end was cut by 3 bases, the J end by 1 base, with 6 bases between. This CDR3 contains 13 residues. The DNA of the CDR3 is TGTGCCAGCAGCTTCTCCGAGAACACTGAAGCTTTCTTT. Protein: CASSFSENTEAFF. Looking up the rest from reference TRBV7-9 and TRBJ1-1 gives the full variable domain: DTGVSQNPRHKITKRGQNVTFRCDPISEHNRLYWYRQTLGQGPEFLTYFQNEAQLEKSRLLSDRFSAERPKGSFSTLEIQRTEQGDSAMYLCASSFSENTEAFFGQGTRLTVV.

The table lists this clone with a count of one. CDR3: CASSQDAPRGSSYEQYF. CDR3 bases: TGTGCCAGCAGCCAAGATGCCCCGCGGGGGTCCTCCTACGAGCAGTACTTC. V is TRBV4-2 and J is TRBJ2-7; 7 nucleotides match TRBD2. Germline CDR1 is LGHNA and CDR2 is YNFKEQ. The trim removed 0 bases at V and 0 bases at J, leaving 8 bases unmatched. CDR3 length: 17 amino acids.